Sequencing of this T cell receptor beta chain was carried out in a study of OX40 agonist ivuxolimab in advanced cancers. In the study overall: Ivuxolimab, which targeted the costimulatory receptor OX40 (CD134), was an agonistic, fully human IgG2 monoclonal antibody. The paper describes the monotherapy dose-escalation part (N of about 50 patients) of the phase I trial of ivuxolimab. Of the approximately 54 patients in dose escalation, about 20 had hepatocellular carcinoma, some 15 had melanoma, 9 had renal cell carcinoma and 9 had head and neck cancer. Patients were allowed to have had prior anti-PD-1, anti-PD-L1 or anti-CTLA-4 therapy, and roughly two fifths of the dose-escalation patients had been treated with checkpoint inhibitors. Three dose-escalation patients achieved partial responses, one with hepatocellular carcinoma and two with cutaneous melanoma. Intravenous ivuxolimab was administered to patients every 2 weeks at six dose levels: 0.01, 0.1, 0.3, 1.5, 3 and 10 mg/kg. In the dose-escalation cohort, more than 75% of patients were male, and the mean age was approximately 64 years, with a range of about 20 to 79. Peripheral TCRbeta sequencing was intended to test whether TCR sequence diversity was altered and clonal T-cell expansion was caused by ivuxolimab.

To sequence the TCRbeta CDR3 region, genomic DNA was isolated from the sorted cells. The immunoSEQ Assay was used to sequence the TCRbeta CDR3 regions. TCRdb took this table from immuneACCESS and kept in-frame rearrangements with V and J called. Such tables lack part of the clones; where checked against another copy, unresolved V genes explain under half of the gap, and the rest is unexplained. The sample has around 34,000 clones on record, approximately 80% of them singletons. The top ten clones comprise just over 14% of the sample. In the case of this clone: Its specific antigen is unknown. Per-base quality was not reported, and no clone a single base away is much larger than it.

The trial excluded patients who had a history of autoimmune disease or were on systemic immunosuppression. Peripheral blood for TCR sequencing was collected from all dose cohorts at baseline, on cycle 4 day 1, and on cycle 7 day 1. The samples were drawn from a first-in-human, open-label, multicenter phase I dose-escalation trial of ivuxolimab. Adults with locally advanced or metastatic head and neck squamous cell, hepatocellular, melanoma or renal cell carcinoma were enrolled in the trial. CD4+ and CD8+ T cells were sorted separately from peripheral blood before TCR sequencing. The CDR1 and CDR2 encoded by the germline V gene (reference sequence) are SGHNT and YYREEE. The CDR3 numbers 14 residues from cysteine through phenylalanine. Only CDR3 DNA remains: 42 bases, in frame from the first base. The germline ends are 12 bases apart after V is trimmed by 4 bases and J by 1 base. Study-wide conclusions, independent of this receptor: At doses of 0.1 to 3.0 mg/kg, clonal expansion of both CD4+ and CD8+ T cells in blood was seen between baseline and week 6. Low levels of normalized T-cell clonal expansion were also seen in some nonresponding patients. In partial responders in the 0.1-3.0 mg/kg groups, normalized peripheral clonal expansion was found to be among the lowest, especially among CD8+ T cells. After ivuxolimab, expanded clones were on average more numerous among CD8+ T cells than among CD4+ T cells. The antigen specificity of the peripheral T cells that underwent clonal expansion was not determined.

The rearrangement combines TRBV5-4 with TRBJ2-7, with the D gene too uncertain to name. This clonotype was sampled from an adult with an advanced solid tumor such as melanoma, head and neck, liver or kidney cancer. The sample in question was CD4+ or CD8+ T cells sorted from blood, obtained in a trial of the OX40 agonist ivuxolimab. The DNA reads as follows: TGTGCCAGCAGCCAAGAATGGAGTTCCTACGAGCAGTACTTC. This yields the protein CASSQEWSSYEQYF.